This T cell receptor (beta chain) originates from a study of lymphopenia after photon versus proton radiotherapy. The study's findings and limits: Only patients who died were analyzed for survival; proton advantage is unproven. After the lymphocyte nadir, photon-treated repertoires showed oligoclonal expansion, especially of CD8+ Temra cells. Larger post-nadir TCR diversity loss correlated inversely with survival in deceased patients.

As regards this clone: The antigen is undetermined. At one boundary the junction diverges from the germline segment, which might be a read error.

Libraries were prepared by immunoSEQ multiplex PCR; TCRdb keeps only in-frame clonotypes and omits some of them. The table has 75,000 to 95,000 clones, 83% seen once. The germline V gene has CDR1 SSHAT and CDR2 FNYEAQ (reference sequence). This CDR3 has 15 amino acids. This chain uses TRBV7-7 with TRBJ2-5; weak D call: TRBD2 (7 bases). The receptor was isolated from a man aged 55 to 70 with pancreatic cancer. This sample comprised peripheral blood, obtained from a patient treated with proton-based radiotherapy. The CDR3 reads CASSRNTGGGETQYF. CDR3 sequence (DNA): TGTGCTAGCAGCCGTAATACGGGGGGCGGGGAGACCCAGTACTTC.